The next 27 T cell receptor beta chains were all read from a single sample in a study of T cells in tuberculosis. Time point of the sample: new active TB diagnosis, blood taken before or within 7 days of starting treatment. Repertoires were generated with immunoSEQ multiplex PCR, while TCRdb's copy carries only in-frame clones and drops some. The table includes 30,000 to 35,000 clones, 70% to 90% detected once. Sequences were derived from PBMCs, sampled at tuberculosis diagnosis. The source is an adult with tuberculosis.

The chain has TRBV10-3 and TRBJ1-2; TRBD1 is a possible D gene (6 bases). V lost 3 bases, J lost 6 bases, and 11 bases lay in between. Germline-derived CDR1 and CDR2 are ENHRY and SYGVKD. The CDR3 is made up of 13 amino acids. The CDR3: CAISEGQGNGYTF. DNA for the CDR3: TGTGCCATCAGTGAAGGGCAGGGGAATGGCTACACCTTC.

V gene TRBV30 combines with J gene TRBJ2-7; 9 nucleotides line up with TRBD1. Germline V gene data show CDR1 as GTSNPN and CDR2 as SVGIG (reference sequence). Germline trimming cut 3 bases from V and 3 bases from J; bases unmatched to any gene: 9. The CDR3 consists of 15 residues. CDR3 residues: CAWSTPGQGIYEQYF. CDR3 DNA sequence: TGTGCCTGGAGCACGCCGGGACAGGGCATCTACGAGCAGTACTTC.

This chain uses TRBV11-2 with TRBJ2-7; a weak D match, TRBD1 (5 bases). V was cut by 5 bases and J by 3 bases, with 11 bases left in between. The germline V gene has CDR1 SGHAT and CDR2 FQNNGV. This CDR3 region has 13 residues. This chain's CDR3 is CASSQTGRYEQYF. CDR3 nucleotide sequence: TGTGCCAGCAGCCAAACAGGCCGCTACGAGCAGTACTTC.

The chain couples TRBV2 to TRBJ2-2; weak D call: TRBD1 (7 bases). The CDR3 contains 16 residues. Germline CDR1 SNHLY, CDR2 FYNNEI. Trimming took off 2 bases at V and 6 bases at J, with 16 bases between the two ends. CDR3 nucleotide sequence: TGTGCCAGCAGTGAACTGGTCAGGGGGGTCTCCGGGGAGCTGTTTTTT. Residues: CASSELVRGVSGELFF.

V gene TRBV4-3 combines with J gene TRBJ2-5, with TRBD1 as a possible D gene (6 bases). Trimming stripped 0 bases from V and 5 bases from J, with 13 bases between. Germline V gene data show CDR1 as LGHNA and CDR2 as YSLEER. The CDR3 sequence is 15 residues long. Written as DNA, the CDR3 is TGCGCCAGCAGCCAAGATTCAATGAGGGGGGAGACCCAGTACTTC. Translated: CASSQDSMRGETQYF.

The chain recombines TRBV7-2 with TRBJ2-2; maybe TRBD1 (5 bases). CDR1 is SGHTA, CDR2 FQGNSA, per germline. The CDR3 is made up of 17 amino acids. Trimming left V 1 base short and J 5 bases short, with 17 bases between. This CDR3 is CASSLDLWGPDTGELFF. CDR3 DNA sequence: TGTGCCAGCAGCTTAGATTTATGGGGCCCTGATACCGGGGAGCTGTTTTTT.

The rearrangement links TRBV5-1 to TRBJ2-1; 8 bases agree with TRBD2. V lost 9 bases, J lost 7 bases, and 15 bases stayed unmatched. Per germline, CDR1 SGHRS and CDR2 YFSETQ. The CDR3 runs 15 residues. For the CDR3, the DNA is TGCGCCATCTCGGGTCCGGGAGGGCCGGGGAATGAGCAGTTCTTC. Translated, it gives CAISGPGGPGNEQFF.

The CDR3 is CASSPMTSGDSGANVLTF. CDR3 coding DNA: TGTGCCAGCAGCCCGATGACTAGCGGGGACTCTGGGGCCAACGTCCTGACTTTC. The chain carries TRBV28 and TRBJ2-6; 11 bases map to TRBD2. The J segment lost 0 bases and the V segment lost 6 bases, leaving 7 bases of the junction unmatched. CDR3 length: 18 amino acids. Germline-derived CDR1 and CDR2 are MDHEN and SYDVKM.

For the CDR3, the DNA is TGTGCCAGCTCACCGATCGCAGGGTCTGGAAACACCATATATTTT. Protein: CASSPIAGSGNTIYF. The genes are TRBV18 and TRBJ1-3, with D possibly TRBD1 on 5 matching bases. Trimming shortened V by 3 bases and J by 1 base, and 10 bases separated the two germline ends. Germline V gives CDR1 KGHSH, CDR2 LQKENI. This CDR3 contains 15 residues.

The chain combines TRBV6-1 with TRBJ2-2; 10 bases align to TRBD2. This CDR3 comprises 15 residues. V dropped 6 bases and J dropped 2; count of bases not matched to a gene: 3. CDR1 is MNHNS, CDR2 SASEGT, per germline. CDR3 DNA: TGTGCCAGCAGGCTAGCGGGGGTTAACACCGGGGAGCTGTTTTTT. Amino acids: CASRLAGVNTGELFF.

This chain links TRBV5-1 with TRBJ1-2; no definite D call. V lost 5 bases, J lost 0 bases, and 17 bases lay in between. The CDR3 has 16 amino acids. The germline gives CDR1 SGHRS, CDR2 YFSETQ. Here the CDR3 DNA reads TGCGCCAGCAGACGAACTATTACGGCAGCTAACTATGGCTACACCTTC. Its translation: CASRRTITAANYGYTF.

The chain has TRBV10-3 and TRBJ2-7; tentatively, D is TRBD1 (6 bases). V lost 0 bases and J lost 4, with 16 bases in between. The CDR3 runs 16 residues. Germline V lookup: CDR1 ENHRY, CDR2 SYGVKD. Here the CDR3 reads CAISESSGASRYEQYF. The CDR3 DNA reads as TGTGCCATCAGTGAGTCATCAGGGGCCTCACGGTACGAGCAGTACTTC.

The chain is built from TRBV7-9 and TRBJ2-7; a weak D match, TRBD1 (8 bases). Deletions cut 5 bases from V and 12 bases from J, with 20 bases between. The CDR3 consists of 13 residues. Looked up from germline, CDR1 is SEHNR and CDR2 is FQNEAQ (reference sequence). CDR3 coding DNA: TGTGCCAGCAGCCACAGGGGGGGGCTCAGGCGGTACTTC. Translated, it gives CASSHRGGLRRYF.

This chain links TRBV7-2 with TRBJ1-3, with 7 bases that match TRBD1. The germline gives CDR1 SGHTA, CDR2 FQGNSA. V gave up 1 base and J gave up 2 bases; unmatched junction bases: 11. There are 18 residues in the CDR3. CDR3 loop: CASSLGQGSYLAGNTIYF. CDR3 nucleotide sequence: TGTGCCAGCAGCTTAGGACAGGGCTCCTACCTGGCTGGAAACACCATATATTTT.

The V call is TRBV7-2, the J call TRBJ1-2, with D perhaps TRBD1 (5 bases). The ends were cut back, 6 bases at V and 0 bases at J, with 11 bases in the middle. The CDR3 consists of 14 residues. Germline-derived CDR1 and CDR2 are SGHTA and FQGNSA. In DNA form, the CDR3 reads TGTGCCAGCAGGGGTGGGGCAACTAACTATGGCTACACCTTC. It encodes CASRGGATNYGYTF.

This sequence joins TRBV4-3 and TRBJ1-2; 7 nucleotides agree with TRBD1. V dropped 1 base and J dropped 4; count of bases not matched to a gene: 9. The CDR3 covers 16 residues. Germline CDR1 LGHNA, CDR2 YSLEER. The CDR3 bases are TGCGCCAGCAGCCAAGGGGCCACAGGGGTGGGCTATGGCTACACCTTC. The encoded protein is CASSQGATGVGYGYTF.

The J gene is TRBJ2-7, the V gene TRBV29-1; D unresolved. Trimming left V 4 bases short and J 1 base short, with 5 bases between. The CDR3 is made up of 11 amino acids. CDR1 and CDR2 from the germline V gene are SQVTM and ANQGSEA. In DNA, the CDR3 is TGCAGCGTTGGGCGGTCCTACGAGCAGTACTTC. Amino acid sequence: CSVGRSYEQYF.

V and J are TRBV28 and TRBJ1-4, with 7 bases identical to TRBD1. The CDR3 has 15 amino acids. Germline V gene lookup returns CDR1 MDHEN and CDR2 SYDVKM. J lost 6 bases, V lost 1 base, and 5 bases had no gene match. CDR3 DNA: TGTGCCAGCAGTTTATTAGGCAGGGGGGATGAAAAACTGTTTTTT. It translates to CASSLLGRGDEKLFF.

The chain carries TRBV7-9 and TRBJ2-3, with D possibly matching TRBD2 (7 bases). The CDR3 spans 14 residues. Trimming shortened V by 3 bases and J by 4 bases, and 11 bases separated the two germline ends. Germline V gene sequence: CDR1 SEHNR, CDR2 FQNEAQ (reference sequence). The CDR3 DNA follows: TGTGCCAGCAGCTTGGGGGGGCGGTCAGATACGCAGTATTTT. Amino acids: CASSLGGRSDTQYF.

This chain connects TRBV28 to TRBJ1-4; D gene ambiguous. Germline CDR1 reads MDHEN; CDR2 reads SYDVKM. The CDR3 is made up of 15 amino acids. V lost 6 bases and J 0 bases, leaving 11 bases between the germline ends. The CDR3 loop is CASSDTIATNEKLFF. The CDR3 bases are TGTGCCAGCAGCGATACTATTGCAACTAATGAAAAACTGTTTTTT.

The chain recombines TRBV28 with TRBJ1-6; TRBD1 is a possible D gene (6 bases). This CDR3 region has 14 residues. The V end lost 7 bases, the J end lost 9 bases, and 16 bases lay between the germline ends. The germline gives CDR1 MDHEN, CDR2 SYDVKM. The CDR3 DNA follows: TGTGCCAGCACCCCGGACAGTGGGGGTTCACCCCTCCACTTT. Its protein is CASTPDSGGSPLHF.

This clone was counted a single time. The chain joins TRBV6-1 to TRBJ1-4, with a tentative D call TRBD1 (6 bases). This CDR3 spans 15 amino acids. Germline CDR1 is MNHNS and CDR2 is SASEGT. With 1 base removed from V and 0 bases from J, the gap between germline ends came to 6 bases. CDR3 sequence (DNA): TGTGCCAGCAGTGAAGGGACAGCAACTAATGAAAAACTGTTTTTT. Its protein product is CASSEGTATNEKLFF.

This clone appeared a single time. This CDR3 is CASRGRQGRGSYNSPLHF. CDR3 sequence (DNA): TGCGCCAGCAGGGGGAGACAGGGAAGAGGATCCTATAATTCACCCCTCCACTTT. The V gene is TRBV5-1, the J gene TRBJ1-6; 7 nucleotides agree with TRBD1. This CDR3 is built from 18 residues. Germline trimming cut 5 bases from V and 1 base from J; bases unmatched to any gene: 12. CDR1 and CDR2 (germline): SGHRS, YFSETQ.

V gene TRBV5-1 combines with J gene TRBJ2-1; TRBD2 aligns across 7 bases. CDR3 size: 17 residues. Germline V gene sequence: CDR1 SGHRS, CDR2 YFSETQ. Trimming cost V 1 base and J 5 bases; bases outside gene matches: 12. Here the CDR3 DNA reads TGCGCCAGCAGCTTGCGTAGTCCTCCTAGCGGAAACAATGAGCAGTTCTTC. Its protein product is CASSLRSPPSGNNEQFF. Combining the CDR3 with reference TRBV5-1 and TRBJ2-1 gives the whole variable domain KAGVTQTPRYLIKTRGQQVTLSCSPISGHRSVSWYQQTPGQGLQFLFEYFSETQRNKGNFPGRFSGRQFSNSRSEMNVSTLELGDSALYLCASSLRSPPSGNNEQFFGPGTRLTVL.

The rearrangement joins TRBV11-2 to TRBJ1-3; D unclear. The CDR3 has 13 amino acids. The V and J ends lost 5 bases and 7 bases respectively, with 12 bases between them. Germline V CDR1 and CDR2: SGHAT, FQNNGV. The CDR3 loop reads CASSLGLENTIYF. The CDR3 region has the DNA TGTGCCAGCAGCCTCGGACTGGAGAACACCATATATTTT.

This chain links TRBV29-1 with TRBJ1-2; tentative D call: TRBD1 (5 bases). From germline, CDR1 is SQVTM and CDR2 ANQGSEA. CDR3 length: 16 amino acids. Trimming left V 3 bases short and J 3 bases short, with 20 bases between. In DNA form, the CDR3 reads TGCAGCGTTGATGGGCAGGACACACACGAGGACTATGGCTACACCTTC. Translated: CSVDGQDTHEDYGYTF.

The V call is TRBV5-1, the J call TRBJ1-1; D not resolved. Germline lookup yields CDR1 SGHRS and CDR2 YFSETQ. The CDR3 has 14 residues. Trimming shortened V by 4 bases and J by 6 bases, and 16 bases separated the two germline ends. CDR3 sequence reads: CASSIVGRTAEAFF. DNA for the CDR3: TGCGCCAGCAGCATAGTCGGGAGGACGGCTGAAGCTTTCTTT.